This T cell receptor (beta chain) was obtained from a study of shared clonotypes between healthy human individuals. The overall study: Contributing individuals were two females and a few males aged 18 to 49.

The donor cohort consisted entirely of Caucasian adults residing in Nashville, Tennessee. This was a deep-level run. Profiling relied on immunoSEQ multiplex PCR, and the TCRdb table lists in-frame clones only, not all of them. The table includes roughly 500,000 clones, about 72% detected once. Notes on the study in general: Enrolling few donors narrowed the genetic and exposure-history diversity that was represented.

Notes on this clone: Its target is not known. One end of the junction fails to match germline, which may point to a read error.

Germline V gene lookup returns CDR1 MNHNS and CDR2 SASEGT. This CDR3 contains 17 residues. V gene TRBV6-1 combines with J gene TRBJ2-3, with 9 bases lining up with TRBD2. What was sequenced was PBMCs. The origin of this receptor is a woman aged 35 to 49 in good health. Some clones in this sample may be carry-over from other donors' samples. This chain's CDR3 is CASSEAVPGLAADTQYF. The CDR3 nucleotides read TGTGCCAGCAGCGAAGCGGTCCCGGGACTAGCAGCAGATACGCAGTATTTT.